This TCR beta chain originates from a study of control samples from healthy donors and cancer patients. Some clones are missing from TCRdb's copy, which holds only in-frame ones; the method was immunoSEQ multiplex PCR. The sample lists over 150,000 clones, about 95% seen once, with around 13% in the top ten. Germline assignment: CDR1 MNHEY and CDR2 SMNVEV (reference sequence). The CDR3 covers 14 residues. Trimming stripped 2 bases from V and 0 bases from J, with 5 bases between. The sample taken for sequencing was PBMCs. The V gene is TRBV27, the J gene TRBJ1-5; D unclear. This sequence was found in a man aged 55 to 70 with colorectal cancer. In DNA, the CDR3 is TGTGCCAGCAGTTTAACCTATAGCAATCAGCCCCAGCATTTT. This codes for CASSLTYSNQPQHF.